Following are 29 T cell receptor beta chains from one sample sequenced in a study of Ad26.COV2.S vaccination and SARS-CoV-2 variants. As for treatment: roughly 19 received Ad26.COV2.S at low or high dose, single or two shots; about 5 received placebo; per-sample allocation not given. The investigators took samples on day 63 after the first vaccine or placebo injection. TCRdb's copy holds only in-frame clones and misses some; the assay was immunoSEQ multiplex PCR. Counted here are about 390,000 clones, around 85% occurring once; the ten biggest clones make up roughly 3%. This specimen consisted of peripheral blood, obtained in a trial of Ad26.COV2.S vaccine versus placebo. The receptors derive from a person aged 18-65 years who received the Ad26.COV2.S COVID-19 vaccine or a placebo.

This clone showed up just once. The CDR3 DNA reads TGTGCCAGCAGTTACGACAGCAATCAGCCCCAGCATTTT. Translating gives CASSYDSNQPQHF. The genes are TRBV6-5 and TRBJ1-5; D not resolved. Trimming removed 2 bases at V and 1 base at J, with 3 bases between. Germline CDR1 reads MNHEY; CDR2 reads SVGAGI. The CDR3 covers 13 residues.

The gene calls are TRBV4-1 and TRBJ1-5; the match to TRBD1 covers 9 bases. V was clipped by 1 base and J by 6 bases; unmatched bases: 7. Germline CDR1 reads MGHRA; CDR2 reads YSYEKL. The CDR3 has 16 residues. The CDR3 coding sequence is TGCGCCAGCAGCCAAGCAGACAGGGGGGTGGGTCAGCCCCAGCATTTT. This codes for CASSQADRGVGQPQHF.

This clone was found once. This rearrangement joins TRBV19 to TRBJ1-2; D is undetermined. Germline CDR1 reads LNHDA; CDR2 reads SQIVND (reference sequence). The CDR3 sequence is 12 residues long. V lost 3 bases and J 4 bases, leaving 6 bases between the germline ends. CDR3 region: CASSMPIYGYTF. CDR3 bases: TGTGCCAGTAGTATGCCCATCTATGGCTACACCTTC.

This chain connects TRBV5-1 to TRBJ2-2; 12 nucleotides align to TRBD1. V shed 1 base and J 3 bases; nucleotides not matched to a gene: 4. Germline CDR1 reads SGHRS; CDR2 reads YFSETQ. The CDR3 runs 17 residues. In DNA form, the CDR3 reads TGCGCCAGCAGCTTGATGGGACAGGGGGCTGACACCGGGGAGCTGTTTTTT. Translation gives CASSLMGQGADTGELFF.

A remark on this clone: An end of the junction does not agree with germline; a read error may underlie this. This rearrangement joins TRBV7-7 to TRBJ1-4, with D maybe TRBD1 (5 bases). The CDR3 loop spans 13 amino acids. Germline V gene data show CDR1 as SSHAT and CDR2 as FNYEAQ (reference sequence). The CDR3 DNA is TGTGCTAGCAGCTTACAGGTGGGCGAAAAACTGTTTTTT. Protein sequence: CASSLQVGEKLFF.

This chain joins TRBV6-5 and TRBJ2-2; D gene unclear. CDR1 and CDR2 (germline): MNHEY, SVGAGI. The CDR3 spans 14 residues. Trimming left V 2 bases short and J 4 bases short, with 8 bases between. The CDR3 sequence is CASSYGQSTGELFF. Here the CDR3 DNA reads TGTGCCAGCAGTTACGGGCAGAGCACCGGGGAGCTGTTTTTT.

This chain uses TRBV7-9 with TRBJ2-7, with D perhaps matching TRBD2 (5 bases). Trimming removed 4 bases at V and 12 bases at J, with 16 bases between. Germline CDR1 is SEHNR and CDR2 is FQNEAQ (reference sequence). This CDR3 region has 12 residues. In DNA, the CDR3 is TGTGCCAGCAGCTCAACTAGGGTTACGCTGTACTTC. Translated: CASSSTRVTLYF.

This chain links TRBV5-5 with TRBJ2-1; D gene uncertain. Germline CDR1 is SGHKS and CDR2 is YYEKEE (reference sequence). The CDR3 is 13 residues long. V lost 0 bases and J lost 13, with 14 bases in between. CDR3 coding DNA: TGTGCCAGCAGCTTGGATGTGACCCCGGACCAGTTCTTC. Translated, it gives CASSLDVTPDQFF.

The rearrangement uses TRBV27 and TRBJ2-3; D is unresolved. The CDR3 runs to 13 residues. The V gene's germline CDR1 is MNHEY and CDR2 SMNVEV (reference sequence). V was clipped by 3 bases and J by 3 bases, with 7 bases between them. Here the CDR3 reads CASSLARTDTQYF. The DNA for the CDR3 is TGTGCCAGCAGTTTGGCTAGGACAGATACGCAGTATTTT.

The CDR3 is CASSHTETGGDYYGYTF. The DNA of the CDR3 is TGTGCCAGCAGTCATACTGAGACAGGGGGCGACTACTATGGCTACACCTTC. The chain carries TRBV7-9 and TRBJ1-2; 10 positions agree with TRBD1. Germline V gives CDR1 SEHNR, CDR2 FQNEAQ (reference sequence). Trimming took 6 bases from V and 3 from J; bases not matched to a gene: 13. The CDR3 runs 17 residues.

The chain uses TRBV30 and TRBJ2-7; 10 bases agree with TRBD1. Per the germline V gene, CDR1 is GTSNPN and CDR2 is SVGIG (reference sequence). The CDR3 loop spans 15 amino acids. Germline trimming cut 3 bases from V and 1 base from J; bases unmatched to any gene: 6. CDR3 amino acids: CAWRTVGQGSYEQYF. The CDR3 DNA reads TGTGCCTGGAGGACTGTGGGACAGGGGTCCTACGAGCAGTACTTC.

The chain is built from TRBV7-9 and TRBJ1-5, with a weak D call TRBD1 (6 bases). The germline gives CDR1 SEHNR, CDR2 FQNEAQ (reference sequence). Trimming pared 1 base from V and 0 bases from J, leaving 7 bases between. The CDR3 extends over 15 amino acids. The CDR3 region is CASSLEGGSNQPQHF. The CDR3 DNA reads as TGTGCCAGCAGCTTAGAAGGGGGTAGCAATCAGCCCCAGCATTTT.

This rearrangement joins TRBV27 to TRBJ1-1; no clear D gene. This CDR3 spans 13 amino acids. The germline V gene encodes CDR1 MNHEY and CDR2 SMNVEV (reference sequence). Trimming removed 6 bases at V and 7 bases at J, with 15 bases between. Here the CDR3 DNA reads TGTGCCAGCAGCCCTACCGGACGGGGTGAAGCTTTCTTT. Amino acids: CASSPTGRGEAFF.

The gene calls are TRBV5-1 and TRBJ1-1; D remains unclear. The CDR3 contains 13 residues. V was shortened by 0 bases and J by 9 bases, with 12 bases between the two germline ends. Germline V lookup: CDR1 SGHRS, CDR2 YFSETQ. As DNA, the CDR3 is TGCGCCAGCAGCTTGGACGTAAACTCACAAGCTTTCTTT. It translates to CASSLDVNSQAFF.

V and J are TRBV5-1 and TRBJ1-2, with TRBD1 identical over 7 bases. The CDR3 spans 14 residues. Trimming at V came to 4 bases and at J to 4 bases, leaving 7 bases not matched to a gene. Germline CDR1 reads SGHRS; CDR2 reads YFSETQ. The CDR3 DNA is TGCGCCAGCAGCGGGGGACAGATCCTCTATGGCTACACCTTC. Translation gives CASSGGQILYGYTF. The full variable domain, rest sourced from reference TRBV5-1 and TRBJ1-2, is KAGVTQTPRYLIKTRGQQVTLSCSPISGHRSVSWYQQTPGQGLQFLFEYFSETQRNKGNFPGRFSGRQFSNSRSEMNVSTLELGDSALYLCASSGGQILYGYTFGSGTRLTVV.

As concerns this clone: Distinct nucleotide sequences in the sample also encode this CDR3. The gene calls are TRBV27 and TRBJ2-3; D is undetermined. Per the germline V gene, CDR1 is MNHEY and CDR2 is SMNVEV (reference sequence). The CDR3 consists of 13 residues. Trimming took off 2 bases at V and 2 bases at J, with 5 bases between the two ends. The CDR3 loop reads CASSLVSTDTQYF. CDR3 sequence (DNA): TGTGCCAGCAGTTTAGTGTCCACAGATACGCAGTATTTT.

The chain combines TRBV18 with TRBJ1-6, with D uncertain. The germline V gene encodes CDR1 KGHSH and CDR2 LQKENI. The CDR3 covers 15 residues. Trimming took off 3 bases at V and 9 bases at J, with 15 bases between the two ends. Here the CDR3 DNA reads TGTGCCAGCTCACCCACTGTTGTGGGTAGTTCACCCCTCCACTTT. Amino acid sequence: CASSPTVVGSSPLHF.

For this clone: One junction end disagrees with the germline gene, perhaps due to a read error. In nucleotides, the CDR3 is TGTGCTAGCATCTCCCCGGGACTCGTCTACAATGAGCAGTTCTTC. Its translation is CASISPGLVYNEQFF. The chain recombines TRBV7-7 with TRBJ2-1, with D possibly TRBD2 on 6 matching bases. Per germline, CDR1 SSHAT and CDR2 FNYEAQ (reference sequence). This CDR3 contains 15 residues.

The chain employs TRBV13 and TRBJ2-7, with D tentatively TRBD2 (6 bases). The germline V gene has CDR1 PRHDT and CDR2 FYEKMQ (reference sequence). V lost 5 bases and J lost 0, with 17 bases in between. The CDR3 is 16 amino acids. The CDR3 loop reads CASSPLTGLSSYEQYF. The DNA of the CDR3 is TGTGCCAGCAGCCCCCTGACCGGACTAAGCTCCTACGAGCAGTACTTC.

The chain employs TRBV2 and TRBJ1-5; 11 bases line up with TRBD1. After removal of 6 bases from V and 0 bases from J, the junction contained 7 bases not matched to a gene. Germline V gives CDR1 SNHLY, CDR2 FYNNEI. The CDR3 is 17 residues long. The CDR3 DNA follows: TGTGCCAGCAGAGGACAGGGGGCGTTCGGTAGCAATCAGCCCCAGCATTTT. It translates to CASRGQGAFGSNQPQHF.

V gene TRBV21-1 combines with J gene TRBJ2-1; the table's D call TRBD2 went unverified against the DNA. TRBV21-1 is given as a pseudogene. The CDR3 length is 14 residues. CDR3 bases: TGTGCCAGCAGCGTGGACTCTGAATACAATGAGCAGTTCTTC. Translating gives CASSVDSEYNEQFF.

The chain couples TRBV5-1 to TRBJ2-4; D is unresolved. Trimming removed 1 base at V and 7 bases at J, with 6 bases between. CDR1 is SGHRS and CDR2 is YFSETQ in the germline V gene. The CDR3 runs 12 residues. CDR3: CASSLLGNIQYF. CDR3 nucleotides: TGCGCCAGCAGCTTGTTGGGGAACATTCAGTACTTC.

This chain uses TRBV10-2 with TRBJ2-3, with D unclear. V shed 3 bases and J shed 12 bases, with 10 bases lying between them. This CDR3 has 11 amino acids. Germline CDR1 WSHSY, CDR2 SAAADI. CDR3 sequence: CASSEILTQYF. The CDR3 DNA follows: TGCGCCAGCAGTGAAATTCTCACACAGTATTTT.

This chain joins TRBV7-2 and TRBJ1-2; possible D gene TRBD1, 6 bases. V dropped 1 base and J dropped 8 bases, with 17 bases sitting between them. The germline gives CDR1 SGHTA, CDR2 FQGNSA. The CDR3 sequence is 15 residues long. The CDR3 is CASSLDRSGAGGYTF. Here the CDR3 DNA reads TGTGCCAGCAGCTTAGATAGATCGGGGGCAGGAGGCTACACCTTC.

The V call is TRBV5-5, the J call TRBJ1-4; D might be TRBD1 (6 bases). The V end lost 0 bases, the J end lost 8 bases, and 17 bases lay between the germline ends. The length of the CDR3 is 16 residues. Germline loops: CDR1 SGHKS, CDR2 YYEKEE (reference sequence). CDR3 sequence reads: CASSLGQGRFVEKLFF. CDR3 nucleotide sequence: TGTGCCAGCAGCTTGGGTCAGGGGCGCTTCGTGGAAAAACTGTTTTTT.

The chain's CDR3 is CASSFSQGYTIDGYTF. The CDR3 bases are TGTGCCAGCAGTTTTAGCCAGGGATATACTATCGATGGCTACACCTTC. The chain joins TRBV6-6 to TRBJ1-2; TRBD1 is a possible D gene (5 bases). The germline V gene encodes CDR1 MNHNY and CDR2 SVGAGI (reference sequence). The CDR3 length is 16 residues. The V end was cut by 4 bases, the J end by 6 bases, with 21 bases between.

Only a few counts were recorded for this clone. The chain couples TRBV11-2 to TRBJ1-1; D is undetermined. V was trimmed by 5 bases and J by 3 bases, leaving 13 bases between them. Germline CDR1 and CDR2: SGHAT and FQNNGV. There are 14 residues in the CDR3. The CDR3 DNA reads TGTGCCAGCAGCCCCGCGGGTGGGGACACTGAAGCTTTCTTT. It translates to CASSPAGGDTEAFF.

This sequence joins TRBV10-2 and TRBJ1-2; TRBD1 is a possible D gene (6 bases). The CDR3 has 16 amino acids. Trimming stripped 0 bases from V and 2 bases from J, with 13 bases between. From germline, CDR1 is WSHSY and CDR2 SAAADI. The CDR3, as DNA: TGCGCCAGCAGTGAGTCGGCGGAGGGGGGAAACTATGGCTACACCTTC. Translated: CASSESAEGGNYGYTF.

The sample holds one count of this clone. This rearrangement joins TRBV6-6 to TRBJ2-1, with D perhaps being TRBD1 or TRBD2 (6 bases each). Germline V gene lookup returns CDR1 MNHNY and CDR2 SVGAGI (reference sequence). There are 14 residues in the CDR3. Trimming removed 4 bases from V and 3 bases from J, with 10 bases in between. CDR3 protein: CASSLGGNYNEQFF. CDR3 nucleotide sequence: TGTGCCAGCAGTTTAGGGGGGAACTACAATGAGCAGTTCTTC.